The following is a T cell receptor beta chain sequence with its context. Its antigen is as yet unknown. Clones were sequenced by immunoSEQ multiplex PCR, and TCRdb holds only the in-frame ones, with some missing. The sample has 110,000 to 150,000 clones, roughly 93% seen once; the top ten hold roughly 2%. Second-dose recipients at about 4 or about 12 weeks were treated as one pooled group. The CDR3 runs to 15 residues. From germline, CDR1 is SGHAT and CDR2 FQNNGV. The germline V and J ends were trimmed by 2 bases and 4 bases, with 14 bases remaining between them. These data belong to a study of T cell responses to AZD1222 COVID-19 vaccine. Study results and caveats: Per reports, nearly half of all spike-specific TCRs target regions that are unmutated in variants. There were vaccine-associated CD4 TCRs across spike, dominant at 160-218 and 743-854. Spike-specific TCR breadth and depth both grew after two AZD1222 doses.

The sequence derives from an adult who received the AZD1222 COVID-19 vaccine. This chain joins TRBV11-2 and TRBJ2-5; D is possibly TRBD2 (6 bases). This material consisted of peripheral blood, taken 28 days after the second AZD1222 dose. The DNA for the CDR3 is TGTGCCAGCAGCTTACTGCGGAGGGCTACAGAGACCCAGTACTTC. It is translated as CASSLLRRATETQYF.